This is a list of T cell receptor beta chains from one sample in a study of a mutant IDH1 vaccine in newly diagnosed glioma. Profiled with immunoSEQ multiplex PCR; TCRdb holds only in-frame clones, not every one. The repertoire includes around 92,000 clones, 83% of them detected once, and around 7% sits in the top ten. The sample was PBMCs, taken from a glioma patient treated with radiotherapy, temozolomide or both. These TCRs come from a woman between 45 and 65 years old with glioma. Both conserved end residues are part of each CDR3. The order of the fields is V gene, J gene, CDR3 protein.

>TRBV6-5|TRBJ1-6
CASSYGRQAAGDPLHF
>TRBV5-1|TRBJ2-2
CASSGSTGELFF
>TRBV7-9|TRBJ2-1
CASSLALANLFF
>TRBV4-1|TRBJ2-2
CASSQQGGIRRELFF
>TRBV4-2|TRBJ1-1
CASSQATGKNTEAFF
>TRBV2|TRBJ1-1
CASSLPREGNTEAFF
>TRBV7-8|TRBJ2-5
CASSPRTSGAYQETQYF
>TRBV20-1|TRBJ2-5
CSAPDRGGYF
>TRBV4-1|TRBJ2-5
CASSRSRDREETQYF
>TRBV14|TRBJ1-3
CASSQDPFSWAGNTIYF
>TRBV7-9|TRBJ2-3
CASSLIGGEADTQYF
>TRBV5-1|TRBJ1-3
CASRMDRGAGNTIYF
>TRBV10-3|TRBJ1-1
CAISGQGLNTEAFF
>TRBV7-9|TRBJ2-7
CASSLGGRQNDEQYF
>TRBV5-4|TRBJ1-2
CASSLAGGGRSYGYTF
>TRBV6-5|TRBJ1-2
CASSSKTGPGELGYTF
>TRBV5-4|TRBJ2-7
CASSLERGASYEQYF
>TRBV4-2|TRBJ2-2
CASRSAAGSTGELFF
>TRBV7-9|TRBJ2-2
CASSQKGTGPTGELFF